A selection of T cell receptor beta chains follows, all from one sample in a study of shared clonotypes between healthy human individuals. TCRdb's table, derived via immunoSEQ multiplex PCR, lists solely in-frame clones and lacks some. In the table there are more than 2,000,000 clones, approximately 90% of which are singletons. Material for sequencing was naive CD4+ T cells sorted from blood. These receptor sequences come from a man between 18 and 35 years old in good health. The CDR3 runs from the conserved cysteine through the conserved F or W. Each record gives: V gene, clone size, J gene, D gene, CDR3 DNA, CDR3 protein. A D gene is named only where the DNA matches it firmly. Size values are once, few and many counts, or a class for expanded clones, and some rows have none.

TRBV4-1	NA	TRBJ2-7	NA	TGCGCCAGCAGCCAAGATCCCAGCGGACGCTCCTACGAGCAGTACTTC	CASSQDPSGRSYEQYF
TRBV2	NA	TRBJ1-4	NA	TGTGCCAGCAGCAAAGAAAGTATGGGAGGGGCAACTAATGAAAAACTGTTTTTT	CASSKESMGGATNEKLFF
TRBV11-2	once	TRBJ2-7	NA	TGTGCCAGCAGCTTTTTAGGGTTCGAGCAGTACTTC	CASSFLGFEQYF
TRBV30	NA	TRBJ2-4	NA	TGTGCCTGGAAGGGCCGGTCTTTGGGCAAAAACATTCAGTACTTC	CAWKGRSLGKNIQYF
TRBV11-2	NA	TRBJ2-7	NA	TGTGCCAGCAGCGCCCCGGGACTCGAAAGCTCCTACGAGCAGTACTTC	CASSAPGLESSYEQYF
TRBV19	NA	TRBJ2-1	NA	TGTGCCAGTAGTACCTCCTTTCTTGGGGATGAGCAGTTCTTC	CASSTSFLGDEQFF
TRBV15	once	TRBJ1-4	TRBD1	TGTGCCACCAGCAGGGGCGGACGACAGGGGGGGAATGAAAAACTGTTTTTT	CATSRGGRQGGNEKLFF
TRBV29-1	NA	TRBJ1-2	TRBD1	TGCAGCGTTGAACCCGGGACAGGAGACCTCTATGGCTACACCTTC	CSVEPGTGDLYGYTF
TRBV7-9	NA	TRBJ2-7	NA	TGTGCCAGCAGCTTAGGACGGATTTGGGACTACGAGCAGTACTTC	CASSLGRIWDYEQYF
TRBV7-9	NA	TRBJ1-1	TRBD1	TGTGCCAGCAGCTTAACACTATCGGGACAGGGGGCGGACGGAGCTTTCTTT	CASSLTLSGQGADGAFF
TRBV6-1	once	TRBJ2-7	TRBD2	TGTGCCAGCAGACTGACTAGCGGGAGCTCCTACGAGCAGTACTTC	CASRLTSGSSYEQYF
TRBV18	NA	TRBJ2-7	TRBD1	TGTGCCAGCTCGCCCGCCGCGGGACAGGGTTCCTACGAGCAGTACTTC	CASSPAAGQGSYEQYF
TRBV18	few	TRBJ2-7	TRBD1	TGTGCCAGCTCACCAAACAGGGGGAGCGAGCAGTACTTC	CASSPNRGSEQYF
TRBV29-1	NA	TRBJ2-1	NA	TGCAGCGTTGTGTGGGATAGGTACAATGAGCAGTTCTTC	CSVVWDRYNEQFF
TRBV2	NA	TRBJ1-2	NA	TGTGCCAGCAGAGTCGATGGCTACACCTTC	CASRVDGYTF
TRBV2	NA	TRBJ2-5	NA	TGTGCCAGCAGCAACCAACAGGGGACCCAGTACTTC	CASSNQQGTQYF
TRBV11-2	NA	TRBJ2-3	NA	TGTGCCAGCAGCTTGCGGACCACAGATACGCAGTATTTT	CASSLRTTDTQYF
TRBV5-4	NA	TRBJ2-7	NA	TGTGCCAGCAGCTCGGGGGGACAGCAGTCCTACGAGCAGTACTTC	CASSSGGQQSYEQYF